This T cell receptor (beta chain) came from a study of cytomegalovirus exposure and HLA in healthy donors. The study's findings and limits: HLA alleles were associated with roughly 15,000 TCR beta sequences in a later analysis at 0.05 false discovery rate.

CDR3 length equals 14 residues. Germline CDR1 and CDR2: MNHEY and SMNVEV (reference sequence). V was clipped by 8 bases and J by 2 bases, with 13 bases between them. PCR was performed using 60 Vbeta and 13 Jbeta primers. Clones were sequenced by immunoSEQ multiplex PCR, and TCRdb holds only the in-frame ones, with some missing. This table has about 95,000 clones, roughly three quarters appearing once. Points on this clone: As yet, its antigen is unknown. Other DNA sequences of this sample code for an identical CDR3.

The clonotype originates from a woman aged 35 to 49 in good health and CMV-seronegative. This chain connects TRBV27 to TRBJ1-5; TRBD1 might be the D (5 bases). Specimen: PBMCs. CDR3 loop: CASSLRGGNQPQHF. The DNA for the CDR3 is TGTGCCAGCTCACTTCGGGGGGGCAATCAGCCCCAGCATTTT.